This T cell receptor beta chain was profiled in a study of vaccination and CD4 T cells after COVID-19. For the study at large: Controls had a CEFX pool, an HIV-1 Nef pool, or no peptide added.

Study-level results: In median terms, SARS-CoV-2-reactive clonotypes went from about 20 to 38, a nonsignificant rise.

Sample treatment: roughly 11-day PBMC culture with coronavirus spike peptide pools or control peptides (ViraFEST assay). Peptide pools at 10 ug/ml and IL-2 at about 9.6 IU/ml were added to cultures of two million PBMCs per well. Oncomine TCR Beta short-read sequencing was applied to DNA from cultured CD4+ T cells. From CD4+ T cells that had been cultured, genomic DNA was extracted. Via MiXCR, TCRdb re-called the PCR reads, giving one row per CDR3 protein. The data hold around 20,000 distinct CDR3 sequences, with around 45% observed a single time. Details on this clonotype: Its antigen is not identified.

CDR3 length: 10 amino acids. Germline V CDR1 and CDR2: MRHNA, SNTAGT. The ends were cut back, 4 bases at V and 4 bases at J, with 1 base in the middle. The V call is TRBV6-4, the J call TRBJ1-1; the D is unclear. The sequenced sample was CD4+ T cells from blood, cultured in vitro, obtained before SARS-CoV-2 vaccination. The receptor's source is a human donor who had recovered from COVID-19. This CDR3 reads CASSATEAFF. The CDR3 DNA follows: TGTGCCAGCAGTGCCACTGAAGCTTTCTTT.